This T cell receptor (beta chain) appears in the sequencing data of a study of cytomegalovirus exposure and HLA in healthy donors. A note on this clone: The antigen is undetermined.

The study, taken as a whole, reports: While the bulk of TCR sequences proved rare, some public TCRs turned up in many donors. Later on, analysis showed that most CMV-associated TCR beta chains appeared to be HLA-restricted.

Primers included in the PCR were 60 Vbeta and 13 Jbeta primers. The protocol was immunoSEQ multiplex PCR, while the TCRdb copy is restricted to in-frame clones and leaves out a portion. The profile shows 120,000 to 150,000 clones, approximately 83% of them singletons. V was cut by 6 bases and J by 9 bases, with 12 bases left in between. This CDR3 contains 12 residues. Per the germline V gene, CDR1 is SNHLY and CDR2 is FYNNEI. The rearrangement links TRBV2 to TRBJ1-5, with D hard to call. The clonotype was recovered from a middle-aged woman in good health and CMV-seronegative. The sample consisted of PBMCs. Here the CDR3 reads CASSPSPGPQHF. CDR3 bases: TGTGCCAGCAGCCCAAGCCCCGGGCCCCAGCATTTT.